This TCR beta chain appears in the sequencing data of a study of T-cell reconstitution after alpha-beta-depleted transplantation in children. A TCRbeta library incorporating unique molecular identifiers was prepared. In TCRdb, the PCR reads were re-called with MiXCR into one record per CDR3 protein. Among 600,000 to 700,000 distinct CDR3 sequences listed, approximately 15% were seen once. The CDR3 consists of 15 residues. Germline assignment: CDR1 MDHEN and CDR2 SYDVKM. The V end lost 5 bases, the J end lost 10 bases, and 20 bases lay between the germline ends. This TCR came from a human donor who donated a stem cell graft to a child with acute myeloid leukemia. The chain couples TRBV28 to TRBJ1-4; D is perhaps TRBD1 (5 bases). Specimen: PBMCs from the stem cell graft donor, collected from the stem cell graft. The CDR3 loop reads CASSTLEGRGVKLFF. The CDR3 region has the DNA TGTGCCAGCAGTACCCTTGAGGGGAGAGGGGTAAAACTGTTTTTT.